This entry is about one T cell receptor (beta chain). This clonotype showed up many times. No base quality information exists; no much larger clone differs at one position. PBMCs were stained with CellTrace CFSE and grown for under 7 days in RPMI containing about 7.3% human serum and peptide pools at approximately 1 ug/mL each. On a BD FACSAria, proliferating CD4 T cells were sorted without fixation as live CD56-CD19-CD16-CD3+CD4+ CFSE-low cells. The enrolled adults were healthy, and microneutralization screening showed them to be seronegative for ZIKV, JEV, YFV, DENV and WNV. Samples came from a phase 1, double-blinded, randomized, placebo-controlled trial of an alum-adjuvanted Zika purified-inactivated virus (ZPIV) vaccine. Peripheral blood mononuclear cells were isolated by standard procedure and were kept frozen in liquid nitrogen until use. V is pruned by 2 bases and J by 5 bases, leaving 5 bases of the junction without a gene match. Its CDR3 holds 15 amino acids, cysteine through phenylalanine. Of the read, only the CDR3 DNA is kept; its 45 bases are in frame from base 1. CDR1 and CDR2 are drawn from the germline V gene: SNHLY, FYNNEI.

This specimen comes from a study of Japanese encephalitis immunity and Zika vaccine responses (dated by TCRdb to the early 2020s). Looking at the study overall: Each included participant got alum-adjuvanted ZPIV three times, at weeks 0, 4 and 28, with every dose being 5.0 ug. More than 5 representative participants per pre-vaccination group were picked for TCR sequencing, using samples from week 52 and from week 0, the point after pre-vaccination but before ZPIV. ZIKV peptides were 15-mers overlapping by 11 residues, selected for NetMHCpan/NetMHCII-predicted epitopes with affinity below 50 nM. One dose of YFV vaccine (YF-VAX) was administered before ZPIV to about a dozen participants, and fewer than ten participants were flavivirus-naive. The study tested whether prior Japanese encephalitis virus (JEV) or yellow fever virus (YFV) vaccination shaped CD4 T cell responses to the Zika vaccine. TCR repertoires were also analyzed from a few flavivirus-naive individuals at weeks 2, 6 and 52 after starting ZPIV vaccination. For stimulation, either ZIKV structural-protein peptide pools divided into flavivirus-conserved and non-conserved sets were used, or JEV or YFV peptides matching the pre-vaccination. Over 9 participants were given two doses of JEV vaccine (IXIARO) 28 days apart, two to three months before the first ZPIV dose. Broader findings and caveats from the paper: The analysis was restricted to a subset of trial participants with three doses and adequate samples, and the entire vaccinated cohort was not analyzed. The samples grouped by participant and showed no similarity across individuals, which suggests that no public TCRs were detected. Repertoire similarity across time-points and stimulations was higher in JEV-pre-vaccinated donors than in YFV-pre-vaccinated donors, indicating more clonotypes shared between ZIKV and JEV stimulation. After ZPIV, a significant decrease in repertoire richness of CD4 T cells responding to conserved ZIKV epitopes was observed in JEV-pre-vaccinated donors. Peptide-pool deconvolution was not performed because of sample size limitations, and consequently the individual peptides driving cross-reactive responses were not identified. Only a few individuals showed CD8 T cell responses to ZIKV peptide pools, and those responses were very low in magnitude.

Library preparation employed 5' RACE. TCRbeta libraries were pooled in proportion to their sorted cell numbers before sequencing. Total RNA was extracted from sorted cells with RNAzol RT, and cDNA was synthesized with an oligo(dT) primer and a template-switching oligo. Using Kapa HiFi, PCR amplified the TCRbeta V-CDR3-J region between a SMARTer oligo primer and a TCRbeta constant-region primer. A second PCR added Illumina adaptors and sample-specific index barcodes, with HighPrep bead cleanup and Bioanalyzer confirmation of a roughly 650 bp band. The libraries were sequenced on an Illumina MiSeq using 2x151 bp paired-end reads. In the original analysis: An in-house Java program demultiplexed the reads, while MiXCR assigned TCRbeta annotations and counted clonotypes. To assess repertoire overlap, Morisita-Horn indices from the R package vegan were used, along with UPGMA clustering and Circos plots of recurring clonotypes. Shannon diversity and richness were normalized to the highest possible value given the input cell numbers, yielding values from 0 to 1. MUSCLE was used to align CDR3beta sequences, SeqinR to compute distances, and R to plot multidimensional scaling. TCRdb reworked the public reads: Q25 trimming with fastp, MiXCR clone assembly, productive beta chains retained. Merged by CDR3 protein, the rows form single entries marked with the most common genes and DNA. TCRdb, not the original authors, processed these V and J calls. In all, the sample holds more than 1,500 distinct CDR3 sequences, and nearly 5.5% of those were seen once. The ten largest clones represent roughly 30% of the sample.

This clonotype was obtained from an adult woman who received an inactivated Zika virus vaccine. Here the chain combines TRBV2 and TRBJ2-3, with 9 bases aligning to TRBD2. Source: antigen-activated CD4+ T cells from blood, cultured, taken during a Zika inactivated vaccine study. The CDR3 protein: CASSESRGGEDTQYF. The nucleotide sequence is TGTGCCAGCAGTGAATCGCGGGGGGGCGAAGATACGCAGTATTTT. The entire variable domain, with the stretches around the CDR3 drawn from the reference TRBV2 and TRBJ2-3 proteins, is EPEVTQTPSHQVTQMGQEVILRCVPISNHLYFYWYRQILGQKVEFLVSFYNNEISEKSEIFDDQFSVERPDGSNFTLKIRSTKLEDSAMYFCASSESRGGEDTQYFGPGTRLTVL.